This TCR beta chain was profiled in a study of cytomegalovirus exposure and HLA in healthy donors. On this clone: Its antigen is unknown.

The repertoire was sequenced with immunoSEQ multiplex PCR; TCRdb's copy has only in-frame clones and lacks some. The sample holds about 130,000 clones, roughly 89% seen once. Broader study findings: That first-cohort TCR clusters tended to co-occur in the approximately 110 validation repertoires was found in a later analysis. It was about 150 TCR beta chains that were listed as cytomegalovirus-associated.

With V trimmed by 2 bases and J by 6 bases, 9 bases remained unmatched. This CDR3 spans 15 amino acids. Germline CDR1 is SGHTA and CDR2 is FQGTGA. V and J are TRBV7-3 and TRBJ2-7, with TRBD1 matching over 8 bases. The origin of this receptor is a man aged 25 to 40 in good health and CMV-seronegative. The material sequenced was PBMCs. The CDR3 protein is CASSLQGAGIGEQYF. DNA for the CDR3: TGTGCCAGCAGCTTACAGGGGGCGGGTATTGGCGAGCAGTACTTC.